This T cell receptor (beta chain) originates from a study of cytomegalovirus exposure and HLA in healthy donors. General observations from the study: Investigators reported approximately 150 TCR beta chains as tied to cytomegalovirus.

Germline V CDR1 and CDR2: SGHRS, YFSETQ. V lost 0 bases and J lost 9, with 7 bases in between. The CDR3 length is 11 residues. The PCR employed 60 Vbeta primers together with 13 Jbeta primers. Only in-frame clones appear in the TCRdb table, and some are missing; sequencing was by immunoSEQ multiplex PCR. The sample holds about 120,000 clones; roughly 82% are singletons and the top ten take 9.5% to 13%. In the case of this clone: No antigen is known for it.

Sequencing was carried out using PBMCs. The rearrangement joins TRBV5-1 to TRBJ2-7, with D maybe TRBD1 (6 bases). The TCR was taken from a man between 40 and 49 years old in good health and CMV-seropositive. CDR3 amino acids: CASSLGGGQYF. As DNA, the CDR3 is TGCGCCAGCAGCTTGGGAGGGGGGCAGTACTTC.